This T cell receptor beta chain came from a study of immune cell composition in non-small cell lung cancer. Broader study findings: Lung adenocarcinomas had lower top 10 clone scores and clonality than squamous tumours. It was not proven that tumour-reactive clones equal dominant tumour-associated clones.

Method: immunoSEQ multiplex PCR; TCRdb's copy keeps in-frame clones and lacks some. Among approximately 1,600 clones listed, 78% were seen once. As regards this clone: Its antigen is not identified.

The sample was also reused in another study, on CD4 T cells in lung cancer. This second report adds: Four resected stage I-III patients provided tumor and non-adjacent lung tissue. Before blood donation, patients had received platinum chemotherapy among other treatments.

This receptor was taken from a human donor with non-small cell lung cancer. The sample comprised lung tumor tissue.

The CDR3 reads CASSQGQVSSYEQYF. The CDR3 nucleotides are TGCGCCAGCAGCCAAGGACAGGTCAGCTCCTACGAGCAGTACTTC. The chain carries TRBV4-1 and TRBJ2-7; TRBD1 might be the D (6 bases). CDR1 and CDR2 (germline): MGHRA, YSYEKL. The CDR3 has 15 residues. V was pared by 1 base and J by 0 bases, with 10 bases between.